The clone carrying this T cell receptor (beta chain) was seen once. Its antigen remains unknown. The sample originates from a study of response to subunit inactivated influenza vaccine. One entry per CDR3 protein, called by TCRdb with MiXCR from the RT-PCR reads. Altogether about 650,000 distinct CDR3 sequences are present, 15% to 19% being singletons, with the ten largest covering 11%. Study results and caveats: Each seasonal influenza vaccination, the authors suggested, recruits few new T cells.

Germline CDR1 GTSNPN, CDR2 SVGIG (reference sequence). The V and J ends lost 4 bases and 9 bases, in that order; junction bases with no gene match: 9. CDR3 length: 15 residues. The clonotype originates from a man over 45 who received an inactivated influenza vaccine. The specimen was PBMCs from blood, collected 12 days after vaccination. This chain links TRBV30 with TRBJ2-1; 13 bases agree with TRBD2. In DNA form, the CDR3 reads TGTGCCTGGACGAAACTAGCGGGAGGGCCGTCTGAGCAGTTCTTC. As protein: CAWTKLAGGPSEQFF.